Sequencing of this TCR beta chain was carried out in a study of blood T cell repertoires in COVID-19. Study background: Both acute and convalescent COVID-19 samples were obtained from the United States, Italy and Spain. PBMCs, B-cell-depleted T cells, or T cells provided the cDNA or gDNA that made up the material.

Under the authors' procedure: Estimation of nucleated cell counts was performed using reference gene primer amplification. Generated by immunoSEQ multiplex PCR, the TCRdb table keeps only in-frame clones and is missing some. D and trimming come from the DNA, and the V and J calls and clone size come from that table. The data contain 140,000 to 150,000 clones, 88% of them singletons. The CDR3 runs to 14 residues. From germline, CDR1 is WNHNN and CDR2 SYGVQD (reference sequence). With 5 bases removed from V and 3 bases from J, the gap between germline ends came to 10 bases. The J gene is TRBJ2-2, the V gene TRBV10-1, with D tentatively TRBD1 (7 bases). The clonotype was recovered from a man between 65 and 80 years old with acute or convalescent COVID-19. Sample: peripheral blood. The CDR3 bases are TGCGCCAGCAGTACAGGGGAGGACACCGGGGAGCTGTTTTTT. As protein: CASSTGEDTGELFF.